These 9 T cell receptor beta chains were all obtained from the same sample, sequenced in a study of blood T cells in healthy people across ages. A J-beta primer mix and a sample-barcoded 5' primer were used in a second PCR of roughly 7 to 12 cycles. TCRdb re-derived calls from the 5' RACE reads in MiXCR, one entry per CDR3 protein. Of 900,000 to 950,000 distinct CDR3 sequences listed, almost 30% are singletons. The sample was also reused in another study, on T cells of mothers and their children.

Material: blood. The receptors derive from a woman between 40 and 55 years old in good health.

This clonotype was observed at least ten times. The V call is TRBV28, the J call TRBJ2-1; no clear D. The CDR3 is 14 residues long. V was trimmed by 2 bases and J by 1 base, leaving 6 bases between them. Per germline, CDR1 MDHEN and CDR2 SYDVKM. The CDR3 here is CASSLPSSYNEQFF. CDR3 sequence (DNA): TGTGCCAGCAGTTTACCCTCTTCCTACAATGAGCAGTTCTTC.

Regarding this clonotype: This may arise from a read error, as a much more abundant clone is one base away. V is TRBV20-1 and J is TRBJ1-2; TRBD1 matches at 9 bases. V shed 6 bases, J shed 6 bases, and the junction held 8 bases outside the gene matches. Germline CDR1 is DFQATT and CDR2 is SNEGSKA (reference sequence). The CDR3 has 13 amino acids. CDR3 residues: CSAGQGTSDGYTF. The DNA of the CDR3 is TGCAGTGCGGGACAGGGAACTAGTGATGGCTACACCTTC.

This clonotype appeared many times. The J gene is TRBJ1-4, the V gene TRBV6-2 or TRBV6-3; D unresolved. V was shortened by 5 bases and J by 6 bases, with 7 bases between the two germline ends. The V gene's germline CDR1 is MNHEY and CDR2 SVGEGT. The CDR3 is 12 amino acids. CDR3 sequence (DNA): TGTGCCAGCAGTCCTACGGATGAAAAACTGTTTTTT. This encodes CASSPTDEKLFF.

This sequence joins TRBV18 and TRBJ1-5, with 10 bases matching TRBD1. The germline V gene encodes CDR1 KGHSH and CDR2 LQKENI. The V gene end was trimmed by 4 bases and the J gene end by 5 bases; junction bases not matched to a gene: 5. The CDR3 length is 15 residues. The chain's CDR3 is CASSRPGTGDQPQHF. The CDR3 DNA sequence: TGTGCCAGCTCACGTCCCGGGACAGGGGATCAGCCCCAGCATTTT.

The chain has TRBV27 and TRBJ2-7, with 9 positions matching TRBD1. CDR1 is MNHEY and CDR2 is SMNVEV in the germline V gene (reference sequence). V lost 2 bases and J lost 1; bases outside the gene matches: 6. The CDR3 consists of 16 residues. As DNA, the CDR3 is TGTGCCAGCAGTTTACTCCCGGGACAGGGATCCTACGAGCAGTACTTC. It yields the protein CASSLLPGQGSYEQYF.

This rearrangement joins TRBV20-1 to TRBJ2-1; 13 bases line up with TRBD2. The end of the DNA aligns better with TRBJ2-7, so the J call may be wrong. The CDR3 runs 17 residues. The germline V gene has CDR1 DFQATT and CDR2 SNEGSKA (reference sequence). CDR3 amino acids: CSAGGGLAGDSYNEQYF. DNA of the CDR3: TGCAGTGCTGGGGGTGGACTAGCGGGGGATTCCTACAATGAGCAGTACTTC.

As concerns this clonotype: One junction end does not reproduce the germline sequence, and a read error may be involved. The chain links TRBV12-3 or TRBV12-4 to TRBJ2-7, with D perhaps matching TRBD1 (5 bases). This CDR3 spans 12 amino acids. The CDR3 loop is CGSSLGHYEQYF. Written as DNA, the CDR3 is TGTGGCAGCAGTTTGGGGCACTACGAGCAGTACTTC.

A word on this clonotype: A much larger clone lies one base from this, so it may be a read error. J is TRBJ2-4 and V is TRBV6-1, with D tentatively TRBD1 (6 bases). The J call is uncertain, as TRBJ2-7 better fits the DNA end. This CDR3 is 13 amino acids long. Germline V lookup: CDR1 MNHNS, CDR2 SASEGT. The CDR3 DNA reads as TGTGCCAGCAGTGAAACAATAGGGGGCGAGCAGTACTTC. Its protein product is CASSETIGGEQYF.

This rearrangement joins TRBV3-1 to TRBJ1-4, with 9 nucleotides matching TRBD1. V was pared by 4 bases and J by 3 bases, with 6 bases of the junction left unmatched. Germline loops: CDR1 LGHDT, CDR2 YNNKEL (reference sequence). The CDR3 contains 16 residues. The CDR3: CASSLRTGAANEKLFF. CDR3 DNA sequence: TGTGCCAGCAGCCTACGGACAGGGGCAGCTAATGAAAAACTGTTTTTT.